Given below is one T cell receptor beta chain in context. Its specificity is unknown. This record comes from a study of T cell responses to AZD1222 COVID-19 vaccine. Findings and limits, study-wide: Donors, mostly white British, included more females; clonal diversity was possibly underestimated.

Assay used: immunoSEQ multiplex PCR; TCRdb lists only in-frame clones, some missing. The sample shows under 70,000 clones, approximately 80% of them seen only once. The V gene's germline CDR1 is LNHDA and CDR2 SQIVND (reference sequence). The CDR3 covers 15 residues. The V gene lost 10 bases and the J gene lost 6 bases, with 25 bases spanning the gap. This sequence originates from an adult in good health. The material was peripheral blood, obtained on day 0 of AZD1222 vaccination. The rearrangement joins TRBV19 to TRBJ2-7, with D possibly being TRBD1 (7 bases). CDR3 coding DNA: TGTGCCACCTCATGGGGCCAGGGGGGCACGGGCGAGCAGTACTTC. It is translated as CATSWGQGGTGEQYF.